This T cell receptor beta chain was captured by sequencing in a study of CD8 T cells in Susac syndrome. V was pared by 8 bases and J by 9 bases, with 11 bases of the junction left unmatched. This CDR3 has 15 amino acids. A note on this clonotype: Its antigen is still unknown.

Findings and limits, study-wide: The TCR sequencing and HLA analysis in the study involved a relatively small number of individuals, as the study acknowledged.

Random hexamers served to reverse transcribe roughly 0.5 to 1 ug RNA. Amplification of TCR beta CDR3 by immunoSEQ multiplex PCR spanned 54 Vbeta and 13 Jbeta. TCRdb re-derived calls from the immunoSEQ multiplex PCR reads in MiXCR, one entry per CDR3 protein. The repertoire has about 200,000 distinct CDR3 sequences, roughly 96% of them found once; the top ten carry 0.093%. Sequencing of TCR beta, carried out with a high-throughput approach, was applied to CD8+ and CD4+ T cells from the blood. TEMRA cells were FACS-enriched, while CD8+ and CD4+ T cells were negatively isolated. V and J are TRBV12-3 or TRBV12-4 and TRBJ2-1; 12 nucleotides match TRBD2. The TCR was taken from a human donor with multiple sclerosis. The sequenced material came from CD4+ T cells from PBMCs. CDR3: CASGLRASGGGEQFF. The CDR3 bases are TGTGCCAGCGGGTTGAGGGCTAGCGGGGGGGGTGAGCAGTTCTTC.